The clone carrying this T cell receptor (beta chain) has only a few counts. Its antigen is unidentified. This entry belongs to a study of blood T cells in healthy people across ages. Study-wide results and limits: Among long-lived donors, naive CD4+ cells were more numerous and diversity higher than in aged donors.

Trimming pared 6 bases from V and 0 bases from J, leaving 12 bases between. The CDR3 spans 15 residues. Next came a second PCR, run for roughly 6 to 11 cycles, which used a sample-barcoded 5' primer along with a J-beta primer mix. TCRdb reprocessed the 5' RACE reads with MiXCR, giving one entry per CDR3 protein. The sample contains 1.5 million to 2 million distinct CDR3 sequences, roughly two fifths of which appear only once. About 10 milliliters of peripheral blood were drawn from each donor. The gene calls are TRBV12-3 or TRBV12-4 and TRBJ1-5, with TRBD1 as a possible D gene (5 bases). The specimen sequenced was blood. The receptor was derived from a human donor in good health. The CDR3 sequence: CASSLDGHSNQPQHF. CDR3 bases: TGTGCCAGCAGCCTGGACGGACATAGCAATCAGCCCCAGCATTTT.